This entry describes one T cell receptor beta chain. This sample is drawn from a study of blood T cell repertoires in COVID-19. For the study at large: Whether acute or convalescent, the COVID-19 samples came from the United States, Italy and Spain. T cells, B-cell-depleted T cells, or PBMCs supplied cDNA or gDNA.

Authors' processing steps: Amplifying reference gene primers gave estimates of nucleated cell counts. Profiled with immunoSEQ multiplex PCR; TCRdb holds only in-frame clones, not every one. V and J calls and clone size are as listed in that table; D and trimming were resolved from the DNA. The table shows some 130,000 clones, with around 80% occurring only once. This CDR3 region has 14 residues. V was clipped by 3 bases and J by 7 bases, with 15 bases between them. Germline CDR1 is KGHSH and CDR2 is LQKENI. What was sequenced was peripheral blood. The J gene is TRBJ1-1, the V gene TRBV18, with a tentative D call TRBD1 (6 bases). The sequence was obtained from a man between 65 and 85 years old with acute or convalescent COVID-19. The CDR3: CASSPRGGGYEAFF. The CDR3 DNA is TGTGCCAGCTCACCTAGGGGGGGCGGGTATGAAGCTTTCTTT.